This T cell receptor (beta chain) is from a study of cytomegalovirus exposure and HLA in healthy donors. About this clone: Its antigen is not identified.

In the PCR, 60 Vbeta and 13 Jbeta primers were used. Data came from immunoSEQ multiplex PCR; TCRdb stores just in-frame clones and leaves some out. The table has 100,000 to 150,000 clones, just over 70% seen once; the top ten hold 2% to 3%. The study's findings and limits: Reports showed the classifier diagnosing cytomegalovirus status with high specificity and sensitivity.

The germline V gene has CDR1 SQVTM and CDR2 ANQGSEA. This CDR3 has 14 amino acids. With 5 bases clipped from V and 6 bases from J, the junction kept 9 bases outside the gene matches. Despite likely unrecorded immune exposures, the donors were nominally healthy at the time of sampling. The rearrangement joins TRBV29-1 to TRBJ1-2; 10 bases map to TRBD1. The sequence was obtained from a woman aged 60-70 years in good health and CMV-seropositive. The sequencing sample was made of PBMCs. The CDR3, as DNA: TGCAGCGTTAGACAGGGGGCTTACGGGGATGGCTACACCTTC. Its protein is CSVRQGAYGDGYTF.